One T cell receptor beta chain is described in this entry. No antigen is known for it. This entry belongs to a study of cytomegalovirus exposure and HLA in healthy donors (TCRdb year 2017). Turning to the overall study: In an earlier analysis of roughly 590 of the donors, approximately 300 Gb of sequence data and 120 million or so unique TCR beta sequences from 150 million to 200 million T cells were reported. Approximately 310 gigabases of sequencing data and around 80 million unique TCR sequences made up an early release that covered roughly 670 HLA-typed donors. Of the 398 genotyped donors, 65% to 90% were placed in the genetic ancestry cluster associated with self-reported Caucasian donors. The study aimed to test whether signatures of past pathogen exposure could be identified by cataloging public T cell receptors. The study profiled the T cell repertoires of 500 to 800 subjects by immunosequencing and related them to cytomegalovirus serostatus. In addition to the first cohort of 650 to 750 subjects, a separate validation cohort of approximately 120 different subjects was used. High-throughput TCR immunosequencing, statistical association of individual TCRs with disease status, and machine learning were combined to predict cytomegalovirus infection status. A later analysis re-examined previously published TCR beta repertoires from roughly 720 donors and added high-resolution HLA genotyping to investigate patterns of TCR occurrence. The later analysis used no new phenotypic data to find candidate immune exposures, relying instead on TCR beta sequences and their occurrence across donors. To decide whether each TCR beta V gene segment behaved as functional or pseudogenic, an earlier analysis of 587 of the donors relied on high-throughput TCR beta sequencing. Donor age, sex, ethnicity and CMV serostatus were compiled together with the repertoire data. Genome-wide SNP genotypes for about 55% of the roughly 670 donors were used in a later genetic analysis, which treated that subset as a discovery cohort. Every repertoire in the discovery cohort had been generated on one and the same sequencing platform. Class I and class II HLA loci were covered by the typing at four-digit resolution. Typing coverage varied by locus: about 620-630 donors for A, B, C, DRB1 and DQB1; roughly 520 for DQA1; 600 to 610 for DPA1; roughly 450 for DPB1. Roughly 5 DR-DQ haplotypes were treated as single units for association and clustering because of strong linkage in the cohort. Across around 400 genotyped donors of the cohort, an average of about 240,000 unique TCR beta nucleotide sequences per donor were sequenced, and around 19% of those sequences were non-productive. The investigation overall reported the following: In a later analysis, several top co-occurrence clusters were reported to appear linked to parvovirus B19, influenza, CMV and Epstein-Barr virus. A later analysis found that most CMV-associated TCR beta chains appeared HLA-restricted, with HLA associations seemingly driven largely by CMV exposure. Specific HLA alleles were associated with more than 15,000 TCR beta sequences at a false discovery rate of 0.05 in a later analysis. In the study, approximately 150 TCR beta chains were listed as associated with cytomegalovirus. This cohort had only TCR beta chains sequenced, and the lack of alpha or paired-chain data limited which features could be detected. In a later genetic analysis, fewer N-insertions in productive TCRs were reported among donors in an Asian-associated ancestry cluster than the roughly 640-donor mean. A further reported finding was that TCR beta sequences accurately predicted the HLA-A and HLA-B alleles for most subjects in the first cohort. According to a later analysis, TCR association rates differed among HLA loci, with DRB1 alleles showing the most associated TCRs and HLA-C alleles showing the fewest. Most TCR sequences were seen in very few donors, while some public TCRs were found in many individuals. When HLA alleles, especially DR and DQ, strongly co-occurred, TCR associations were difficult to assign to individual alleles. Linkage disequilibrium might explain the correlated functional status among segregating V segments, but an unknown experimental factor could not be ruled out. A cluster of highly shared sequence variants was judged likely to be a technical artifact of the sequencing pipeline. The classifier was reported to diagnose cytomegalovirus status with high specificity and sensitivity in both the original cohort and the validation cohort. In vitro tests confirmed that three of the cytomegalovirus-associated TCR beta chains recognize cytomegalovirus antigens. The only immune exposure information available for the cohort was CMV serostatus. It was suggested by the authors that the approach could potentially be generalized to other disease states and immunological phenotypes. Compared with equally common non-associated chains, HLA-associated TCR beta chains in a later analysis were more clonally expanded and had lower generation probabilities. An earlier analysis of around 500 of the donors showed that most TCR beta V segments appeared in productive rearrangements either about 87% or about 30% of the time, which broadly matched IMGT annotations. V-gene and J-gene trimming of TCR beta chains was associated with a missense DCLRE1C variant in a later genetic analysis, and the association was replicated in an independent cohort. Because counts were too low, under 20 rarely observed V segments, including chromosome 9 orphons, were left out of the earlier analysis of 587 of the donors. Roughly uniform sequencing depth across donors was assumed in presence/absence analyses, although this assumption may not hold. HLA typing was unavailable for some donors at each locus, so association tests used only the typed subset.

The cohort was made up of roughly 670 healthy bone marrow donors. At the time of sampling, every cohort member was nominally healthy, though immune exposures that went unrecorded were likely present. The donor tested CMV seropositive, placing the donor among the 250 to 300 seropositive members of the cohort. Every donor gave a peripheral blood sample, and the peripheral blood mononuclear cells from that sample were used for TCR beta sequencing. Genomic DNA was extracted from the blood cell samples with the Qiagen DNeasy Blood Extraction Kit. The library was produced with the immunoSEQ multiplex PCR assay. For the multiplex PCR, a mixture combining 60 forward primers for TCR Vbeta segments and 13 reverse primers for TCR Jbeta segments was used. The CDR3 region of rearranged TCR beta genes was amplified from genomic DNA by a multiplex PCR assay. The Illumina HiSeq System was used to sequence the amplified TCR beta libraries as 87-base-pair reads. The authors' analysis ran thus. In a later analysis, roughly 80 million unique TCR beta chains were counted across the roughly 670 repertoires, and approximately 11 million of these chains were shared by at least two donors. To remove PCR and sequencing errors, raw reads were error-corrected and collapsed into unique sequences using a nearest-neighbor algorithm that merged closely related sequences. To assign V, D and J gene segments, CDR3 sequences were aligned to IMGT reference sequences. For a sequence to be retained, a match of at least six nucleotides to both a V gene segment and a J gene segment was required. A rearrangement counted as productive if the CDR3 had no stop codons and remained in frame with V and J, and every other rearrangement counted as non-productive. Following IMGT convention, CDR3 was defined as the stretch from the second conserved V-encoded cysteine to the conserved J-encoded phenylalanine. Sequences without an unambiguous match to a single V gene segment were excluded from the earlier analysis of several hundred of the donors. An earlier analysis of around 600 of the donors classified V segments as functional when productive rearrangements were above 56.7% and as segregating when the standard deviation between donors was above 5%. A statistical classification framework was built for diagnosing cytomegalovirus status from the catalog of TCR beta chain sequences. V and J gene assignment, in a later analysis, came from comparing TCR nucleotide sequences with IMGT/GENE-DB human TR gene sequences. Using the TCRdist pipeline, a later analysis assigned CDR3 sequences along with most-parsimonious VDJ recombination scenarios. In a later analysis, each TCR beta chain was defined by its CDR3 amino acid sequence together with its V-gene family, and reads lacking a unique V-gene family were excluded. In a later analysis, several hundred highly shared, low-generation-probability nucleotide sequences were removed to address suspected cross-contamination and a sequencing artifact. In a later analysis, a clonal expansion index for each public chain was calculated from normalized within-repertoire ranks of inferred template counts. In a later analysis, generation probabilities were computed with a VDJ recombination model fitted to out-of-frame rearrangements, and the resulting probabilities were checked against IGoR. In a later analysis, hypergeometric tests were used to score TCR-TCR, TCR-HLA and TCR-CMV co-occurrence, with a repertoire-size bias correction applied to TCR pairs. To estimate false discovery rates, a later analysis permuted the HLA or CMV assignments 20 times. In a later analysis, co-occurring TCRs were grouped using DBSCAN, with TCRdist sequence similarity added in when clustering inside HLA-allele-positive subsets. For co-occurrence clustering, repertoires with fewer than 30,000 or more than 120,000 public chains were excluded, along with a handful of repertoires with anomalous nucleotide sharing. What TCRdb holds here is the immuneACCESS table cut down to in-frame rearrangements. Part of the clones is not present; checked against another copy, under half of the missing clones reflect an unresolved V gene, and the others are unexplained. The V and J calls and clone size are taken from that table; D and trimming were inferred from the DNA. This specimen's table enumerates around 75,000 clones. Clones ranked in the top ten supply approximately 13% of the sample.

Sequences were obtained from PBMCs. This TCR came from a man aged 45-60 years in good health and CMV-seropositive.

The CDR3 protein: CASNRDRVTGELFF. In nucleotide form, the sequence is TGTGCCAGTAACCGGGACAGGGTAACTGGGGAGCTGTTTTTT. The chain employs TRBV19 and TRBJ2-2, with 9 middle bases fitting TRBD1. Compared with germline, V lacks 7 bases and J lacks 8 bases; bases without a gene match: 8. The cysteine opens and the phenylalanine closes a CDR3 of 14 amino acids. Only the CDR3 region is kept as DNA, spanning 42 bases read in frame from base 1. CDR1 and CDR2, looked up from the germline V gene (reference sequence), are LNHDA and SQIVND.